This section outlines one T cell receptor (beta chain) sequence together with its context. Its cognate antigen is unknown. Vbeta (60) and Jbeta (13) primers were used in the PCR. Here immunoSEQ multiplex PCR was the method, and the copy in TCRdb shows in-frame clones only, minus some. The data show around 150,000 clones, 79% seen once. The V gene's germline CDR1 is SGHRS and CDR2 YFSETQ. The CDR3 is made up of 15 amino acids. V was pared by 4 bases and J by 1 base, with 12 bases between. The entry originates in a study of cytomegalovirus exposure and HLA in healthy donors. Findings of the study overall: Association of 15,000 to 20,000 TCR beta sequences with HLA alleles was found at 0.05 false discovery rate in a later analysis.

At the time of sampling, donors were nominally healthy, though unrecorded immune exposures were likely. The V call is TRBV5-1, the J call TRBJ1-5; D is uncertain. Input material: PBMCs. The receptor was isolated from a man aged 35-49 years in good health and CMV-seropositive. The CDR3 DNA sequence: TGCGCCAGCAGCCCACAGCCGGGGAGCAATCAGCCCCAGCATTTT. As protein: CASSPQPGSNQPQHF.